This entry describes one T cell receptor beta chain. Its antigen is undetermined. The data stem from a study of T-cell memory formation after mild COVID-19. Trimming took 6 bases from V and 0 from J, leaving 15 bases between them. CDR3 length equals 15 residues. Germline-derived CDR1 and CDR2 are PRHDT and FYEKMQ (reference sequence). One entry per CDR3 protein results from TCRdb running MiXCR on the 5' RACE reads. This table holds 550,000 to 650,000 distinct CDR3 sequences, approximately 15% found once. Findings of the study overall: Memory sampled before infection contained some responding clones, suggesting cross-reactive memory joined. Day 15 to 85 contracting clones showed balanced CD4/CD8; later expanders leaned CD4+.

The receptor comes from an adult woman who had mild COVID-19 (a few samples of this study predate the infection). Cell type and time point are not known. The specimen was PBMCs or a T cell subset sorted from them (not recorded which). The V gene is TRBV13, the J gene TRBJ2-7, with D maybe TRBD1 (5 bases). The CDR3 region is CASRGVGRSSYEQYF. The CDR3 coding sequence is TGTGCCAGCAGGGGCGTGGGGCGGAGCTCCTACGAGCAGTACTTC.